What follows is one T cell receptor beta chain and its context. The DNA is left out, because the CDR3 cannot be placed on it with certainty; the CDR3 is given as TCRdb lists it. The data stem from a study of sequential checkpoint blockade in melanoma. The germline CDR1 and CDR2 sequences are LNHDA and SQIVND (reference sequence). The CDR3 is made up of 13 amino acids, end residues included. Generated by immunoSEQ multiplex PCR, the TCRdb table keeps only in-frame clones and is missing some. The data show more than 35,000 clones, about 88% seen once. Treatment reported: randomized to nivolumab then ipilimumab (arm A) or the reverse (arm B).

The chain joins TRBV19 to TRBJ2-1; TRBD2, the table's D call, was not compared with the DNA. This TCR derives from a human donor with melanoma. This sample comprised CD8+ T cells sorted from blood (inferred from file names), obtained from a patient given nivolumab and ipilimumab in sequence. Here the CDR3 reads CASTSASPHEQFF.